This TCR beta chain was observed in a study of T-cell reconstitution after alpha-beta-depleted transplantation in children. Findings and limits, study-wide: Several hundred rapidly expanded clones from non-depleted graft cells reportedly supplied alpha-beta T cells about two months post-transplant.

This clonotype was counted only a few times. What it binds is unknown. Unique molecular identifiers were incorporated when the TCRbeta library was constructed. TCRdb reprocessed the PCR reads via MiXCR and lists one record per CDR3 protein. The table includes roughly 570,000 distinct CDR3 sequences, 20% to 30% detected once. The TCR originated in a boy under two years old with Wiskott-Aldrich syndrome, due to receive a stem cell transplant. The sample was PBMCs, taken before TCRalphabeta/CD19-depleted stem cell transplant.

CDR3 DNA sequence: TGTGCCACCAGTGATTCCCAAAAACCCCGTAGCGGGGAGCTGTTTTTT. It specifies CATSDSQKPRSGELFF. V is TRBV24-1 and J is TRBJ2-2; no clear D. V was trimmed by 2 bases and J by 7 bases, leaving 16 bases between them. The CDR3 spans 16 residues. From germline, CDR1 is KGHDR and CDR2 SFDVKD.